This is a list of T cell receptor beta chains from one sample in a study of shared clonotypes between healthy human individuals. The method was immunoSEQ multiplex PCR; TCRdb's version includes in-frame clones alone and lacks a portion of them. The repertoire holds 1.5 million to 1.9 million clones, with approximately 98% as singletons. The sequenced sample consisted of naive CD4+ T cells sorted from blood. Source of these receptors: a man aged 25-45 years in good health. CDR3s include the opening cysteine and the closing phenylalanine or tryptophan. Each record gives: clone size, J gene, D gene, CDR3 length, V gene, CDR3 DNA, CDR3 protein. A D gene is named only where the DNA matches it firmly. Clone size, where shown, is once, few, many, or a class for clones that have expanded.

>.|TRBJ2-5|.|16|TRBV29-1
TGCAGCGCCCCGATCAGGGGGGGGCAACAAATTGAGACCCAGTACTTC
CSAPIRGGQQIETQYF
>.|TRBJ2-7|TRBD2|18|TRBV2
TGTGCCAGCAGTGAAAGGGGACTAGCGGGACTACGCTCCTACGAGCAGTACTTC
CASSERGLAGLRSYEQYF
>.|TRBJ2-1|TRBD2|15|TRBV9
TGTGCCAGCAGCGTAGAAAGTAGCGGGAGCAATGAGCAGTTCTTC
CASSVESSGSNEQFF
>.|TRBJ2-1|TRBD2|18|TRBV19
TGTGCCAGTAGTTTGGGCCCGGTGGGCGGGAGCTCCTACAATGAGCAGTTCTTC
CASSLGPVGGSSYNEQFF
>.|TRBJ2-4|TRBD2|15|TRBV5-4
TGTGCCAGCAGCAGAAGCGGGGAGGGCAAAAACATTCAGTACTTC
CASSRSGEGKNIQYF
>.|TRBJ1-2|TRBD1|15|TRBV4-1
TGCGCCAGCAGCCCTCTCCCGGGACAGGGGTATGGCTACACCTTC
CASSPLPGQGYGYTF
>.|TRBJ1-1|.|14|TRBV5-1
TGCGCCAGCAGCTTGGGTGGACAGTACACTGAAGCTTTCTTT
CASSLGGQYTEAFF
>once|TRBJ2-7|.|14|TRBV7-6
TGTGCCAGCAGCTTAGTGGGCAGGGGTTACGAGCAGTACTTC
CASSLVGRGYEQYF
>.|TRBJ2-7|.|15|TRBV28
TGTGCCACCCTCGGCCCGGCGGCCGGGGTTTACGAGCAGTACTTC
CATLGPAAGVYEQYF
>.|TRBJ1-3|.|14|TRBV28
TGTGCCAGCAGTTTCGGACGGTCTGGAAACACCATATATTTT
CASSFGRSGNTIYF
>.|TRBJ2-2|TRBD1|18|TRBV10-3
TGTGCCATCAGTGTGCCCGGGACAGGGGGCGCGGAGACCGGGGAGCTGTTTTTT
CAISVPGTGGAETGELFF
>.|TRBJ2-7|.|12|TRBV7-9
TGTGCCAGCAGCTCACGCGGCTACGAGCAGTACTTC
CASSSRGYEQYF
>.|TRBJ2-7|TRBD2|14|TRBV28
TGTGCCAGCAAGACTAGCGGGAGTACCTACGAGCAGTACTTC
CASKTSGSTYEQYF
>.|TRBJ2-7|.|13|TRBV28
TGTGCCAGCAGTTCCCAGGGCCCACGGGAGCAGTACTTC
CASSSQGPREQYF
>.|TRBJ1-5|.|17|TRBV7-2
TGTGCCAGCAGCTTAGATGGAGGGCGGCGGGGGCGACAGCCCCAGCATTTT
CASSLDGGRRGRQPQHF
>.|TRBJ2-1|.|10|TRBV20-1
TGCAGTGCGGTGTTGTATGAGCAGTTCTTC
CSAVLYEQFF
>.|TRBJ2-5|TRBD2|20|TRBV7-6
TGTGCCAGCAGCTTAGCCCCTAGGGGTAGCGGGAGGGGGGCCACAGAGACCCAGTACTTC
CASSLAPRGSGRGATETQYF
>.|TRBJ2-3|TRBD1|16|TRBV29-1
TGCAGCGTTGAAGGGACCCGGGACAGGAGCACAGATACGCAGTATTTT
CSVEGTRDRSTDTQYF
>.|TRBJ2-3|.|13|TRBV27
TGTGCCAGCAGTCAACTACATTCAGATACGCAGTATTTT
CASSQLHSDTQYF
>.|TRBJ1-1|.|13|TRBV11-3
TGTGCCAGCAGCTTAGCAGATAACACTGAAGCTTTCTTT
CASSLADNTEAFF
>.|TRBJ2-7|.|14|TRBV10-3
TGTGCCATCAGTGACACAGGGTCCCGCTACGAGCAGTACTTC
CAISDTGSRYEQYF
>.|TRBJ2-7|.|14|TRBV12-5
TGTGCTAGTGGTTTGTCGGGATTCCCCTACGAGCAGTACTTC
CASGLSGFPYEQYF
>.|TRBJ2-1|.|16|TRBV5-5
TGTGCCAGCAGCTTGGCCGGGGGCCCCACGAACAATGAGCAGTTCTTC
CASSLAGGPTNNEQFF
>.|TRBJ2-7|TRBD2|14|TRBV6-6
TGTGCCACCCGTCGGACTAGCGGGACAGACGAGCAGTACTTC
CATRRTSGTDEQYF
>.|TRBJ2-7|.|11|TRBV19
TGTGCCAGTAGTAGCACCTACGAGCAGTACTTC
CASSSTYEQYF
>.|TRBJ2-4|TRBD2|16|TRBV7-3
TGTGCCAGCAGCTTAACGGGAGCGGGAGAGATGAACATTCAGTACTTC
CASSLTGAGEMNIQYF
>.|TRBJ2-7|TRBD2|14|TRBV10-1
TGCGCCAGCAGTGAGTTAGGACTAGCCTACGAGCAGTACTTC
CASSELGLAYEQYF
>.|TRBJ2-1|TRBD2|14|TRBV27
TGTGCCACCAAACCACTAGCGGGAGGGCTGGTGCAGTTCTTC
CATKPLAGGLVQFF